The present TCR beta chain was sequenced within a study of T cell clonality in common variable immunodeficiency. This clone was seen many times. Its antigen is unknown. Read sequence stops 3 residues before the CDR3 end, and the germline J gene provides the missing end. V gave up 2 bases and J gave up 4 bases, with 9 bases separating them. This CDR3 region has 13 residues. Germline lookup yields CDR1 SGHDT and CDR2 YYEEEE. Most patients and controls had Caucasian heritage. Profiled with immunoSEQ multiplex PCR; TCRdb holds only in-frame clones, not every one. This table holds roughly 43,000 clones with no singletons; the top ten claim 0.68%. Study-wide findings and caveats: Compared with controls, CVID subjects had fewer shared TCRbeta clones. Fewer deletions and N-nucleotide insertions were reportedly seen in common variable immunodeficiency TCR beta sequences. T cell subpopulation sequencing would be needed to explain CVID clonality.

The sequence came from a person aged 18-70 years in good health. The sequencing sample was made of peripheral blood mononuclear cells. The chain uses TRBV5-6 and TRBJ2-5; tentatively, D is TRBD1 (6 bases). The part of the CDR3 DNA that was read is TGTGCCAGCAGCTTTGGGACAATAGAGACC. It translates to CASSFGTIET. The full CDR3 protein is CASSFGTIETQYF.